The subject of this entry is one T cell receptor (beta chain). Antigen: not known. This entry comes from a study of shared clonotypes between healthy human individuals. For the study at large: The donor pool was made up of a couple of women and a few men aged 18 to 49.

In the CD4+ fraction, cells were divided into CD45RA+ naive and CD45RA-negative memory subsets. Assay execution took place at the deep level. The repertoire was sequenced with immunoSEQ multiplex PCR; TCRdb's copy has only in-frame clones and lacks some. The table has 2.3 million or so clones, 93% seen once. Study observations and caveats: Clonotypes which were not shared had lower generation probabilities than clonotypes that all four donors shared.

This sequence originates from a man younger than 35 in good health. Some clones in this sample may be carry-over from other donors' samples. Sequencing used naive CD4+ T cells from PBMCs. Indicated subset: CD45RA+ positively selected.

CDR3 in DNA: TGTGCCTCCTCCCTCGGGGGGCGCAATGAGCAGTTCTTC. It specifies CASSLGGRNEQFF. The chain links TRBV28 to TRBJ2-1, with a tentative D call TRBD2 (7 bases). The germline V gene encodes CDR1 MDHEN and CDR2 SYDVKM. The CDR3 runs to 13 residues. The ends were cut back, 11 bases at V and 6 bases at J, with 17 bases in the middle.